The 18 T cell receptor beta chains below were found in one sample sequenced in a study of T cells expressing NK-cell markers. TCRdb reprocessed the 5' RACE reads and keeps a single row for each CDR3 protein, giving no DNA. The sample totals roughly 430,000 distinct CDR3 sequences. The sample consisted of blood T cells: a sorted CD56 or NKG2C T cell subset, CD4+ or CD8+ T cells, or bulk PBMC T cells (not recorded which). The receptors stem from a woman aged 18 to 75 in good health.

The V gene is TRBV11-2, the J gene TRBJ1-6. Germline V gene data show CDR1 as SGHAT and CDR2 as FQNNGV. The CDR3 has 12 amino acids. The CDR3 loop reads CASSFRSSPLHF.

The genes are TRBV6-5 and TRBJ1-2; TCRdb picks TRBD1, but there is no DNA to check that call. The CDR3 has 17 amino acids. Germline V gives CDR1 MNHEY, CDR2 SVGAGI. The CDR3 reads CASSYSRTGLITYGYTF.

The CDR3 spells CASSYRSSNTGELFF. The rearrangement links TRBV6-5 to TRBJ2-2; TCRdb lists TRBD2, though no DNA is available to test this call. Germline CDR1 MNHEY, CDR2 SVGAGI. The CDR3 covers 15 residues.

The chain recombines TRBV5-6 with TRBJ2-1. The CDR3 contains 14 residues. The germline V gene has CDR1 SGHDT and CDR2 YYEEEE. CDR3 amino acids: CASTQRQANNEQFF.

The chain recombines TRBV14 with TRBJ1-1; the D gene TCRdb calls, TRBD1, cannot be checked with no DNA. The germline V gene has CDR1 SGHDN and CDR2 FVKESK. The CDR3 runs to 15 residues. The CDR3 protein is CASSQEGRLNTEAFF. Full variable domain (rest looked up from reference TRBV14 and TRBJ1-1): EAGVTQFPSHSVIEKGQTVTLRCDPISGHDNLYWYRRVMGKEIKFLLHFVKESKQDESGMPNNRFLAERTGGTYSTLKVQPAELEDSGVYFCASSQEGRLNTEAFFGQGTRLTVV.

The chain couples TRBV5-1 to TRBJ2-1; without DNA, the TCRdb call of TRBD1 cannot be checked. Germline V gene data show CDR1 as SGHRS and CDR2 as YFSETQ. This CDR3 has 14 amino acids. The CDR3 is CASSFPRPGDEQFF.

This chain links TRBV10-3 with TRBJ1-5. Germline V lookup: CDR1 ENHRY, CDR2 SYGVKD. This CDR3 has 13 residues. The CDR3 loop reads CAIRIDSNQPQHF.

V is TRBV5-4 and J is TRBJ1-4; TCRdb designates TRBD1, a call that cannot be tested without DNA. The germline V gene has CDR1 SGHNT and CDR2 YYREEE (reference sequence). The length of the CDR3 is 16 residues. The CDR3: CASSNGGGDRREKLFF.

The chain carries TRBV5-5 and TRBJ2-3; no DNA is available, so the TRBD2 call from TCRdb remains unchecked. The CDR3 has 16 residues. From germline, CDR1 is SGHKS and CDR2 YYEKEE (reference sequence). CDR3 loop: CASSLAPAGWADTQYF.

The V and J genes are TRBV6-5 and TRBJ2-3; TCRdb calls TRBD2, which cannot be checked without DNA. This CDR3 has 16 residues. From germline, CDR1 is MNHEY and CDR2 SVGAGI. The CDR3 loop reads CASSYKLAGAADTQYF.

J is TRBJ1-5 and V is TRBV7-2. The germline V gene encodes CDR1 SGHTA and CDR2 FQGNSA. The CDR3 extends over 16 amino acids. CDR3 loop: CASSLEIGRANQPQHF. Together with reference TRBV7-2 and TRBJ1-5, the CDR3 gives the full variable domain: GAGVSQSPSNKVTEKGKDVELRCDPISGHTALYWYRQSLGQGLEFLIYFQGNSAPDKSGLPSDRFSAERTGGSVSTLTIQRTQQEDSAVYLCASSLEIGRANQPQHFGDGTRLSIL.

The chain carries TRBV20-1 and TRBJ2-5; no DNA is available, so the TRBD2 call from TCRdb remains unchecked. Germline V gene data show CDR1 as DFQATT and CDR2 as SNEGSKA (reference sequence). This CDR3 region has 11 residues. CDR3 region: CSAGDGRFQYF.

This rearrangement joins TRBV20-1 to TRBJ2-3; TCRdb's assignment of TRBD2 cannot be checked, as there is no DNA. The CDR3 length is 15 residues. From germline, CDR1 is DFQATT and CDR2 SNEGSKA (reference sequence). CDR3 sequence: CSARDSERYTDTQYF.

The V call is TRBV4-2, the J call TRBJ1-2; lacking DNA, the TRBD1 call made by TCRdb goes unchecked. CDR3 length: 16 amino acids. Germline CDR1 and CDR2: LGHNA and YNFKEQ. This CDR3 is CASSQHQDRGGYGYTF.

V and J are TRBV5-4 and TRBJ1-1. The germline CDR1 and CDR2 sequences are SGHNT and YYREEE (reference sequence). This CDR3 contains 14 residues. CDR3 region: CASREGHGYTEAFF.

This chain connects TRBV29-1 to TRBJ1-4; TCRdb reports TRBD1, a call that lacks DNA to check it against. Germline assignment: CDR1 SQVTM and CDR2 ANQGSEA. The CDR3 loop spans 13 amino acids. CDR3 loop: CSVEGTGIEKLFF.

This chain connects TRBV7-9 to TRBJ2-1; as DNA is missing, the TRBD2 call by TCRdb cannot be tested. CDR1 is SEHNR, CDR2 FQNEAQ, per germline (reference sequence). The CDR3 has 15 amino acids. The chain's CDR3 is CASSHLAETYNEQFF. The entire variable domain, with the rest obtained from reference TRBV7-9 and TRBJ2-1, is as follows: DTGVSQNPRHKITKRGQNVTFRCDPISEHNRLYWYRQTLGQGPEFLTYFQNEAQLEKSRLLSDRFSAERPKGSFSTLEIQRTEQGDSAMYLCASSHLAETYNEQFFGPGTRLTVL.

This chain uses TRBV7-2 with TRBJ1-2; the D call of TRBD1 rests on TCRdb alone, since no DNA is present to check it. Germline V gene lookup returns CDR1 SGHTA and CDR2 FQGNSA. The CDR3 is 17 residues long. The CDR3 loop reads CASSLAQPGQGIYGYTF.